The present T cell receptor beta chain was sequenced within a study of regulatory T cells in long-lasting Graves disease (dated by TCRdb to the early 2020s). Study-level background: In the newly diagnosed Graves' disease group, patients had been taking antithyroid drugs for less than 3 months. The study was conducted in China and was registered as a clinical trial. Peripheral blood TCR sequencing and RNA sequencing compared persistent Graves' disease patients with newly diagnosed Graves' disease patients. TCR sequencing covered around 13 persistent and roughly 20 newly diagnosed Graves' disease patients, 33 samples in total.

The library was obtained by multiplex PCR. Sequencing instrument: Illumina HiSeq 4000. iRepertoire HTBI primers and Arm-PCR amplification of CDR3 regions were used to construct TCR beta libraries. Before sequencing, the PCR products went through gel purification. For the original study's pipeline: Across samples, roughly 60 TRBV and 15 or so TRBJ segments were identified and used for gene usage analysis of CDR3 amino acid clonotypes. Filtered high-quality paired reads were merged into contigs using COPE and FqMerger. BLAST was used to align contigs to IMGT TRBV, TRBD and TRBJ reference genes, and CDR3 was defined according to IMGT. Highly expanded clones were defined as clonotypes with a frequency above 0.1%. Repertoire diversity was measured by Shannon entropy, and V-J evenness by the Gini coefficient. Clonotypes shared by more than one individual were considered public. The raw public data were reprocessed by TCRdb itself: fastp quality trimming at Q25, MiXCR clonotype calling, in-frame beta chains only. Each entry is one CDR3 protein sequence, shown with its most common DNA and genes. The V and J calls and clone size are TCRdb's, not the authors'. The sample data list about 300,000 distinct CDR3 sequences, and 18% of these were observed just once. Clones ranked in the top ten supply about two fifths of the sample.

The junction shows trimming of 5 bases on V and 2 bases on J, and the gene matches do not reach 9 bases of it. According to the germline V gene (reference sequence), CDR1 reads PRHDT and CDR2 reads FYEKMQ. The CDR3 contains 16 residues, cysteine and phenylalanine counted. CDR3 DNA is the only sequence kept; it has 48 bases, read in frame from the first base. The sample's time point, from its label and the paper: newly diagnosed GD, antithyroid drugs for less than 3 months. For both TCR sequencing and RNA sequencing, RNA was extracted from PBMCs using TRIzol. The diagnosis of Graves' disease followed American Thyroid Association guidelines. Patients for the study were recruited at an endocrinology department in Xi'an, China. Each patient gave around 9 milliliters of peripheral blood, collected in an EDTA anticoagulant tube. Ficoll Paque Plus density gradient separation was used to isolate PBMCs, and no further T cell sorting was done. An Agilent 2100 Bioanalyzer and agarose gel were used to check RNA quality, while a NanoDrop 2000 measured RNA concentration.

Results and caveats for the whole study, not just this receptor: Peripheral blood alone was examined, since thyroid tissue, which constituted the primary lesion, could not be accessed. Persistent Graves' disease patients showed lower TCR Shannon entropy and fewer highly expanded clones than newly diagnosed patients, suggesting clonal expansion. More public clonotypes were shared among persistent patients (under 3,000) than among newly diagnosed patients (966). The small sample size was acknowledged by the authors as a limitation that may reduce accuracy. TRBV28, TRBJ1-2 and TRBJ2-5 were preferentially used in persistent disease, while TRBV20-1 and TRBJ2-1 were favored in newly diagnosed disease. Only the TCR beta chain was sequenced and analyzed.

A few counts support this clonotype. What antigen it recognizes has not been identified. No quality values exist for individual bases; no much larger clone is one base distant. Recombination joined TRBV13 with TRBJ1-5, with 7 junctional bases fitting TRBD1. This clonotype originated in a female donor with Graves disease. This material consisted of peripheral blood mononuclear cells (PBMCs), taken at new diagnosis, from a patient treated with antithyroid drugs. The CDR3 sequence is CASSHRGGLGNQPQHF. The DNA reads TGTGCCAGCAGCCACAGGGGAGGCCTAGGCAATCAGCCCCAGCATTTT.